The 8 T cell receptor beta chains presented below share a single source sample, sequenced in a study of blood T cell repertoires in COVID-19. Generated by immunoSEQ multiplex PCR, the TCRdb table keeps only in-frame clones and is missing some. The sample gives 60,000 to 95,000 clones, around 74% of which show up once; 2% to 3% is in the top ten. Specimen: peripheral blood. The source is a human donor with acute or convalescent COVID-19. The donor label of this sample is uncertain.

The genes are TRBV7-3 and TRBJ1-6; 9 bases match TRBD1. The V segment lost 5 bases and the J segment 7 bases; nucleotides outside the gene matches: 3. This CDR3 has 14 amino acids. Germline-derived CDR1 and CDR2 are SGHTA and FQGTGA. CDR3 DNA sequence: TGTGCCAGCAGCACCGGGACAGGGAATTCACCCCTCCACTTT. It yields the protein CASSTGTGNSPLHF.

This clone was detected only once. The V call is TRBV6-5, the J call TRBJ1-3; TRBD1 agrees at 8 bases. There are 15 residues in the CDR3. V trimming: 10 bases; J trimming: 0 bases; junction bases outside the gene matches: 8. Germline V gene lookup returns CDR1 MNHEY and CDR2 SVGAGI. CDR3 sequence (DNA): TGTGCCACGTGGGGACAGGCTTACTCTGGAAACACCATATATTTT. Its translation is CATWGQAYSGNTIYF.

CDR3 protein: CASTRLNTEAFF. The CDR3 DNA reads as TGTGCCAGCACCAGGCTCAACACTGAAGCTTTCTTT. The rearrangement joins TRBV6-5 to TRBJ1-1; D is uncertain. The CDR3 contains 12 residues. V was shortened by 7 bases and J by 2 bases, with 8 bases between the two germline ends. Germline V gives CDR1 MNHEY, CDR2 SVGAGI.

The chain employs TRBV4-2 and TRBJ2-3; 8 bases align to TRBD1. In germline, CDR1 is LGHNA, CDR2 YNFKEQ. This CDR3 contains 15 residues. The trim removed 1 base at V and 1 base at J, leaving 1 base unmatched. The CDR3: CASSQAGQGTDTQYF. The CDR3 DNA is TGTGCCAGCAGCCAAGCGGGACAGGGCACAGATACGCAGTATTTT.

The chain uses TRBV15 and TRBJ1-2; possible D gene TRBD1, 5 bases. CDR1 and CDR2 from the germline V gene are LNHNV and YYDKDF (reference sequence). This CDR3 spans 14 amino acids. V was pared by 1 base and J by 6 bases, with 12 bases between. The CDR3 loop reads CATSRGSQGHGYTF. The CDR3 DNA is TGTGCCACCAGCAGAGGTAGCCAGGGCCATGGCTACACCTTC.

The chain combines TRBV5-6 with TRBJ1-1, with D unclear. The CDR3 runs to 14 residues. V lost 4 bases and J 1 base, leaving 11 bases between the germline ends. In germline, CDR1 is SGHDT, CDR2 YYEEEE. CDR3 region: CASSPAGGNTEAFF. Here the CDR3 DNA reads TGTGCCAGCAGCCCCGCCGGTGGGAACACTGAAGCTTTCTTT.

CDR3 region: CASGTQGAKSSPLHF. The CDR3 DNA is TGTGCCAGCGGCACCCAGGGGGCGAAAAGTTCACCCCTCCACTTT. The J gene is TRBJ1-6, the V gene TRBV3-1 (or the pseudogene TRBV3-2); 8 nucleotides align to TRBD1. J gave up 9 bases and V 8 bases, and 12 bases lay outside the gene matches. In germline, CDR1 is LGHDT, CDR2 YNNKEL (reference sequence). The CDR3 extends over 15 amino acids.

This sequence joins TRBV5-1 and TRBJ2-2; a weak D match, TRBD2 (5 bases). With 3 bases removed from V and 6 bases from J, the gap between germline ends came to 12 bases. The CDR3 is 14 residues long. The germline V gene encodes CDR1 SGHRS and CDR2 YFSETQ. CDR3 nucleotide sequence: TGCGCCAGCAGCTCCGCTATGGAGGCCGGGGAGCTGTTTTTT. This translates into CASSSAMEAGELFF.